This record concerns one TCR beta chain sequence. The junction had 6 bases not matched to a gene; V was cut back by 5 bases and J by 5 bases. The CDR3 runs 14 residues. CDR1 and CDR2 from the germline V gene are MNHNS and SASEGT. The entry originates in a study of PD-L1 blockade in urothelial cancer. Looking at the study overall: At 6 weeks and at 3 weeks (second dose) after treatment start, blood was analyzed. Median blood clonality was around 0.08, with around 83,000 unique TCRs.

Time point: pretreatment peripheral blood. Profiling relied on immunoSEQ multiplex PCR, and the TCRdb table lists in-frame clones only, not all of them. Here the sample spans about 72,000 clones, 75% to 90% being singletons. The sequence derives from a man aged 55 to 69 with urothelial cancer. This material consisted of PBMCs, taken around atezolizumab (anti-PD-L1) treatment. The rearrangement links TRBV6-1 to TRBJ2-3; 8 bases fit TRBD1. DNA for the CDR3: TGTGCCAGCAGTTGGACAGGGTTCGGAGATACGCAGTATTTT. This encodes CASSWTGFGDTQYF.